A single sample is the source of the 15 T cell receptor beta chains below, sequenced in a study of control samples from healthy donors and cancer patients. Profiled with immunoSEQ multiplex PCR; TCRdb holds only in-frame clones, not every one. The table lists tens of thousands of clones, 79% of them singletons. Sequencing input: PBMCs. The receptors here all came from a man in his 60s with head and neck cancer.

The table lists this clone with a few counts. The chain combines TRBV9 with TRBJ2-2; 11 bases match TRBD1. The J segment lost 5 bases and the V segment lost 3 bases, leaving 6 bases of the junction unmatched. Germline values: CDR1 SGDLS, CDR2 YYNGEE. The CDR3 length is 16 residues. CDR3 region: CASSARTGGETGELFF. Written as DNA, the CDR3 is TGTGCCAGCAGCGCGAGGACAGGGGGCGAAACCGGGGAGCTGTTTTTT.

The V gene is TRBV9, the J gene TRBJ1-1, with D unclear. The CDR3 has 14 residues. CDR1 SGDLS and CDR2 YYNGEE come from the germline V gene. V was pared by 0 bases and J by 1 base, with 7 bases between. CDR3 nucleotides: TGTGCCAGCAGCGTAGATAGCAGGAACACTGAAGCTTTCTTT. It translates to CASSVDSRNTEAFF. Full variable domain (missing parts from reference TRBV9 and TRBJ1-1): DSGVTQTPKHLITATGQRVTLRCSPRSGDLSVYWYQQSLDQGLQFLIQYYNGEERAKGNILERFSAQQFPDLHSELNLSSLELGDSALYFCASSVDSRNTEAFFGQGTRLTVV.

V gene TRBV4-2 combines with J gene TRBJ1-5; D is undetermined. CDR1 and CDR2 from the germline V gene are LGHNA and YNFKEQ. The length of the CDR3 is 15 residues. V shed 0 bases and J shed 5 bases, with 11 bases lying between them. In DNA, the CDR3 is TGTGCCAGCAGCCAAGAAGTTAGAGGGCATCAGCCCCAGCATTTT. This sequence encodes CASSQEVRGHQPQHF.

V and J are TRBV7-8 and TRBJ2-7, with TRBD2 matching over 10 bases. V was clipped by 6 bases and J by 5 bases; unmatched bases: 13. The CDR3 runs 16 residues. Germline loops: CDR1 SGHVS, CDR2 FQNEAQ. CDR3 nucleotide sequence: TGTGCCAGCAGTTTTAGTAGGACTAGCGGTTCCAACGAGCAGTACTTC. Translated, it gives CASSFSRTSGSNEQYF. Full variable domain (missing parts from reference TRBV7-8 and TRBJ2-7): GAGVSQSPRYKVAKRGQDVALRCDPISGHVSLFWYQQALGQGPEFLTYFQNEAQLDKSGLPSDRFFAERPEGSVSTLKIQRTQQEDSAVYLCASSFSRTSGSNEQYFGPGTRLTVT.

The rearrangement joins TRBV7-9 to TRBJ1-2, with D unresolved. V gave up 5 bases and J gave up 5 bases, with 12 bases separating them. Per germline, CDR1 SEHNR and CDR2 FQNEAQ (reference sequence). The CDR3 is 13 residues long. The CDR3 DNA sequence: TGTGCCAGCAGCCAAACAGAGAAATATGGCTACACCTTC. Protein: CASSQTEKYGYTF.

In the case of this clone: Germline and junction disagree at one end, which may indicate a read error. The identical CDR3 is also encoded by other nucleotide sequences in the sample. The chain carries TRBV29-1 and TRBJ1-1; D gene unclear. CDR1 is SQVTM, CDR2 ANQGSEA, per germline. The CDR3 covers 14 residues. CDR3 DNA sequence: TGCAGCGTTGAAGGGTCACCAAAGAACACTGAAGCCTTCTTT. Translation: CSVEGSPKNTEAFF. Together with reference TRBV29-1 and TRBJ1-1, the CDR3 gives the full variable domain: SAVISQKPSRDICQRGTSLTIQCQVDSQVTMMFWYRQQPGQSLTLIATANQGSEATYESGFVIDKFPISRPNLTFSTLTVSNMSPEDSSIYLCSVEGSPKNTEAFFGQGTRLTVV.

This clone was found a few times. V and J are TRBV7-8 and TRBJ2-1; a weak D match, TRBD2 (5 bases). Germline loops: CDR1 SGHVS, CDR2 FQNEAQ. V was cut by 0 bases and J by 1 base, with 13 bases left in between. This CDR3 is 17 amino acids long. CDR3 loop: CASSLAPRVGSYNEQFF. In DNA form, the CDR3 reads TGTGCCAGCAGCTTAGCGCCGAGGGTGGGATCCTACAATGAGCAGTTCTTC. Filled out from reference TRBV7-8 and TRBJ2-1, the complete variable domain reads GAGVSQSPRYKVAKRGQDVALRCDPISGHVSLFWYQQALGQGPEFLTYFQNEAQLDKSGLPSDRFFAERPEGSVSTLKIQRTQQEDSAVYLCASSLAPRVGSYNEQFFGPGTRLTVL.

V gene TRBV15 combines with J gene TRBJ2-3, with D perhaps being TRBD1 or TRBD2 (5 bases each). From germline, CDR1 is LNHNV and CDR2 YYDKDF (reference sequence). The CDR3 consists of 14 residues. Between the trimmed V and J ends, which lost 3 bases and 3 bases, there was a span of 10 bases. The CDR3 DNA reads TGTGCCACCAGCAGCGGGGACGGAACAGATACGCAGTATTTT. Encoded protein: CATSSGDGTDTQYF.

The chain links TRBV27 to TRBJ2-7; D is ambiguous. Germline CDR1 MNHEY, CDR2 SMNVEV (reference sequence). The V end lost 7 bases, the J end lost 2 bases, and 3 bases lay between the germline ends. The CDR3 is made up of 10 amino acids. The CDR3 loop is CASTPYEQYF. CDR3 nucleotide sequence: TGTGCCAGCACCCCCTACGAGCAGTACTTC.

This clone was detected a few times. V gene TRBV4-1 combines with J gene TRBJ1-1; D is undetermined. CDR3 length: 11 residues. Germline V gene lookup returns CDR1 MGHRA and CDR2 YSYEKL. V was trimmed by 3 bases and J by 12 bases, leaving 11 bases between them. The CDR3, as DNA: TGCGCCAGCAGCCAGAACGGTTTTCCTTTCTTT. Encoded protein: CASSQNGFPFF.

CDR3 DNA sequence: TGTGCCACCAGTGATTTTAGGCAGAGGACTAACTATGGCTACACCTTC. Its translation: CATSDFRQRTNYGYTF. The chain is built from TRBV24-1 and TRBJ1-2; D is ambiguous. The V and J ends lost 1 base and 0 bases respectively, with 11 bases between them. Germline lookup yields CDR1 KGHDR and CDR2 SFDVKD. The CDR3 has 16 residues.

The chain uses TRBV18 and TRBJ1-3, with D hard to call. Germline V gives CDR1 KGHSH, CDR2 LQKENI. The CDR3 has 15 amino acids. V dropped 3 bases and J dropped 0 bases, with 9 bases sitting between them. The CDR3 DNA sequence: TGTGCCAGCTCACCGAGGACGAGCTCTGGAAACACCATATATTTT. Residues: CASSPRTSSGNTIYF.

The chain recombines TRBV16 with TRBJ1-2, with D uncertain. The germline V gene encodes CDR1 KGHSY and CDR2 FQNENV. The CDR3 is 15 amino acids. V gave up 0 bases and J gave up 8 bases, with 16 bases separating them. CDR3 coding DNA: TGTGCCAGCAGCCAATCCCTTGTTCTCAGCGAAGGCTACACCTTC. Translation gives CASSQSLVLSEGYTF.

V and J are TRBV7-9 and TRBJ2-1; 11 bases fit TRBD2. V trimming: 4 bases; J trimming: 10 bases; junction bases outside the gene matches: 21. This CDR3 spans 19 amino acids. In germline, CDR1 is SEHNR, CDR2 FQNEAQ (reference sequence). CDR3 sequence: CASSWIYSGRTSGYREQFF. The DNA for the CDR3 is TGTGCCAGCAGCTGGATATATTCTGGTAGGACTAGCGGGTACCGGGAGCAGTTCTTC.

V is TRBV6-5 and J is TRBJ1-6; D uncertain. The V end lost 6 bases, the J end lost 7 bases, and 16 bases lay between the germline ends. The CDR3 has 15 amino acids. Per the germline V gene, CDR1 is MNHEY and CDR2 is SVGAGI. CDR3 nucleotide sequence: TGTGCCAGCAGCTATGGTGGAACGGGGAATTCACCCCTCCACTTT. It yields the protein CASSYGGTGNSPLHF.